The next 3 T cell receptor beta chains were all read from a single sample in a study of patients and donors after allogeneic stem cell transplantation. MiXCR, applied by TCRdb to the RT-PCR reads, yields one record per CDR3 protein. The sample has over 350,000 distinct CDR3 sequences, around 15% seen once. The specimen sequenced was blood, either unsorted or a sorted T cell fraction (not recorded which). The receptors shown here come from a human donor who was either an allogeneic HSCT recipient or a stem cell or donor lymphocyte infusion donor (not recorded which). It is not recorded whose cells these are; they may come from a transplant donor.

The chain is built from TRBV4-2 and TRBJ2-3; D may correspond to TRBD1 or TRBD2 (5 bases each). The CDR3 covers 14 residues. Germline V gene lookup returns CDR1 LGHNA and CDR2 YNFKEQ. The germline V and J ends were trimmed by 1 base and 5 bases, with 10 bases remaining between them. CDR3 sequence (DNA): TGTGCCAGCAGCCAAGCCGAGGGGCGAGATACGCAGTATTTT. Its protein is CASSQAEGRDTQYF.

The gene calls are TRBV4-1 and TRBJ2-7; 10 positions agree with TRBD2. V trimming: 3 bases; J trimming: 5 bases; junction bases outside the gene matches: 7. Germline-derived CDR1 and CDR2 are MGHRA and YSYEKL. The CDR3 runs 15 residues. For the CDR3, the DNA is TGCGCCAGCAGCCACCCAGCGGGAGGGGTCAACGAGCAGTACTTC. Residues: CASSHPAGGVNEQYF.

This clonotype was seen more than once but under ten times. The rearrangement links TRBV7-8 to TRBJ2-6; no clear D gene. The CDR3 extends over 16 amino acids. CDR1 and CDR2 (germline): SGHVS, FQNEAQ. The V end lost 3 bases, the J end lost 4 bases, and 13 bases lay between the germline ends. The DNA of the CDR3 is TGTGCCAGCAGCTTGGCAACGAGGTTCGGGGCCAACGTCCTGACTTTC. This gives the protein CASSLATRFGANVLTF.